This T cell receptor (beta chain) originates from a study of T cell repertoires in cytomegalovirus infection. CDR1 is SGHRS, CDR2 YFSETQ, per germline. The germline V and J ends were trimmed by 5 bases and 3 bases, with 15 bases remaining between them. This CDR3 is built from 14 residues. For this clonotype: Its target is unknown.

Via MiXCR, TCRdb re-called the reads, giving one row per CDR3 protein. This sample has about 330,000 distinct CDR3 sequences; 9.5% occur once, and the top ten carry about 4.5%. The study, taken as a whole, reports: Clonotypes of TCR beta that were HLA-C-restricted and CMV-specific dominated the ex vivo response.

This TCR was recovered from a human donor in good health (CMV status not recorded). Some clones in this sample may be carry-over from other donors' samples. The material sequenced was PBMCs. This rearrangement joins TRBV5-1 to TRBJ2-7; D gene uncertain. The CDR3: CASRDDGEIYEQYF. The CDR3 coding sequence is TGCGCCAGCAGGGATGACGGCGAGATCTACGAGCAGTACTTC.